This TCR beta chain appears in the sequencing data of a study of blood T cell repertoires in COVID-19. In the study overall: Both acute and convalescent COVID-19 samples were obtained from the United States, Italy and Spain. PBMCs, B-cell-depleted T cells, or T cells provided the cDNA or gDNA that made up the material.

V was clipped by 1 base and J by 10 bases, with 14 bases between them. CDR1 SEHNR and CDR2 FQNEAQ come from the germline V gene (reference sequence). This CDR3 has 14 amino acids. Per the authors' pipeline: Using reference gene primer amplification, nucleated cell counts were estimated. The method was immunoSEQ multiplex PCR; TCRdb's version includes in-frame clones alone and lacks a portion of them. Clone size and the V and J calls come from that table; the DNA yielded D and trimming. The sample holds about 26,000 clones, more than 85% seen once. This sequence originates from a human donor in a cohort sampled during active COVID-19. The chain couples TRBV7-9 to TRBJ2-1; a weak D match, TRBD1 (5 bases). Sequencing was done on a sample of peripheral blood. CDR3 sequence: CASSLGSAGKEQFF. The DNA for the CDR3 is TGTGCCAGCAGCTTAGGTTCGGCAGGGAAGGAGCAGTTCTTC.